This passage covers 9 T cell receptor beta chains from one sample sequenced in a study of response to subunit inactivated influenza vaccine. TCRdb called the RT-PCR reads again in MiXCR, with one record for every CDR3 protein. This sample yields 500,000 to 600,000 distinct CDR3 sequences, of which less than 15% are seen a single time; roughly 10% belongs to the top ten. Source: PBMCs from blood, taken about 11 days after vaccination. All receptors come from a man aged 45-60 years who received an inactivated influenza vaccine.

V gene TRBV20-1 combines with J gene TRBJ2-3, with D hard to call. The germline V gene has CDR1 DFQATT and CDR2 SNEGSKA (reference sequence). V lost 6 bases and J 1 base, leaving 14 bases between the germline ends. The length of the CDR3 is 14 residues. The DNA for the CDR3 is TGCAGTGCAAACCCTGAGTCTGGCACAGATACGCAGTATTTT. The encoded protein is CSANPESGTDTQYF.

This clonotype was counted many times. J is TRBJ2-7 and V is TRBV4-2; tentatively, D is TRBD2 (5 bases). The CDR3 is made up of 14 amino acids. Germline V CDR1 and CDR2: LGHNA, YNFKEQ. Trimming took 6 bases from V and 7 from J, leaving 19 bases between them. In nucleotides, the CDR3 is TGTGCCAGCAGGCCTAGCAGCCCCTACGAGGAGCAGTACTTC. Encoded protein: CASRPSSPYEEQYF.

This clonotype was seen a few times. The rearrangement joins TRBV11-2 to TRBJ2-2; D not resolved. With 5 bases removed from V and 8 bases from J, the gap between germline ends came to 12 bases. The CDR3 has 13 amino acids. The germline V gene has CDR1 SGHAT and CDR2 FQNNGV. Here the CDR3 DNA reads TGTGCCAGCAGCGCCCGCCAGGCAGGGGAGCTGTTTTTT. This gives the protein CASSARQAGELFF.

This clonotype was picked up a small number of times. The gene calls are TRBV12-3 or TRBV12-4 and TRBJ2-2; TRBD1 or TRBD2 may be the D gene (5 bases each). The CDR3 is 15 residues long. Trimming took off 6 bases at V and 4 bases at J, with 15 bases between the two ends. CDR3 nucleotide sequence: TGTGCCAGCAGACCCACGGGGACGGTCACCGGGGAGCTGTTTTTT. Amino acid sequence: CASRPTGTVTGELFF.

This clonotype was seen repeatedly, ten times or more. The chain recombines TRBV12-3 or TRBV12-4 with TRBJ2-5; D remains ambiguous. V lost 3 bases, J lost 5 bases, and 19 bases lay in between. The CDR3 is made up of 16 amino acids. The CDR3 protein is CASSFGHISLGETQYF. The DNA for the CDR3 is TGTGCCAGCAGTTTTGGTCATATCTCCCTGGGGGAGACCCAGTACTTC.

The chain recombines TRBV20-1 with TRBJ2-2, with TRBD2 matching over 7 bases. This CDR3 region has 16 residues. Germline V gives CDR1 DFQATT, CDR2 SNEGSKA (reference sequence). J was trimmed by 1 base and V by 0 bases; bases with no gene match: 5. This chain's CDR3 is CSARESGARNTGELFF. The CDR3 coding sequence is TGCAGTGCTAGAGAGAGCGGGGCAAGGAACACCGGGGAGCTGTTTTTT.

This clonotype occurred a few times. This may arise from a read error, as a much more abundant clone is one base away. The chain employs TRBV5-6 and TRBJ2-3, with 12 positions matching TRBD2. Germline CDR1 reads SGHDT; CDR2 reads YYEEEE. V trimming: 0 bases; J trimming: 2 bases; junction bases outside the gene matches: 1. CDR3 length: 16 residues. The DNA of the CDR3 is TGTGCCAGCAGCTTGGCTAGCGGGAGGGACACAGATACGCAGTATTTT. This translates into CASSLASGRDTDTQYF. The full variable domain, with the rest looked up from reference TRBV5-6 and TRBJ2-3, is DAGVTQSPTHLIKTRGQQVTLRCSPKSGHDTVSWYQQALGQGPQFIFQYYEEEERQRGNFPDRFSGHQFPNYSSELNVNALLLGDSALYLCASSLASGRDTDTQYFGPGTRLTVL.

This chain joins TRBV10-3 and TRBJ2-7; D call uncertain. Trimming took 2 bases from V and 5 from J, leaving 16 bases between them. The CDR3 has 15 residues. Germline values: CDR1 ENHRY, CDR2 SYGVKD. CDR3 DNA: TGTGCCATCAGTGAGCTCGAAGCCGGGTCTAACGAGCAGTACTTC. This translates into CAISELEAGSNEQYF.

This clonotype appeared many times. The gene calls are TRBV2 and TRBJ1-5; D gene ambiguous. Germline-derived CDR1 and CDR2 are SNHLY and FYNNEI. The CDR3 loop spans 13 amino acids. V was cut by 7 bases and J by 6 bases, with 13 bases left in between. In nucleotides, the CDR3 is TGTGCCAGCAAGAACACGGCGGGTCAGCCCCAGCATTTT. This codes for CASKNTAGQPQHF.